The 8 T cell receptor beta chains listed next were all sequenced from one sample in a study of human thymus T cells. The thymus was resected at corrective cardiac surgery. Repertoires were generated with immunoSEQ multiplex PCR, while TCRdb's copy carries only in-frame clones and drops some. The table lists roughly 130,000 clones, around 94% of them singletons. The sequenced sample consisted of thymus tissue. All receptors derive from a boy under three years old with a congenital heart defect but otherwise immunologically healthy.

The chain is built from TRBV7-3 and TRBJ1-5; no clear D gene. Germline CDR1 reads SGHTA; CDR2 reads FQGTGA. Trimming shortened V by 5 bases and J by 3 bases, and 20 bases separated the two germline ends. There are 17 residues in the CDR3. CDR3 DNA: TGTGCCAGCAGCCCACGCGCGGACGTCCTATACAATCAGCCCCAGCATTTT. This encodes CASSPRADVLYNQPQHF.

The CDR3 loop reads CASSYDPLPYEQYF. The CDR3 nucleotides are TGTGCCAGCAGCTACGACCCCCTGCCCTACGAGCAGTACTTC. This sequence joins TRBV5-5 and TRBJ2-7, with unresolved D. This CDR3 is 14 amino acids long. Germline CDR1 and CDR2: SGHKS and YYEKEE (reference sequence). The V gene lost 3 bases and the J gene lost 2 bases, with 12 bases spanning the gap.

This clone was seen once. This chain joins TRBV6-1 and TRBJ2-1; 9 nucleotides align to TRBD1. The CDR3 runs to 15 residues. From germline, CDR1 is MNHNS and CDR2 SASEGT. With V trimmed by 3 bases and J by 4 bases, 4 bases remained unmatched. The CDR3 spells CASSDRQGGYNEQFF. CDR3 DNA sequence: TGTGCCAGCAGTGACAGACAGGGGGGATACAATGAGCAGTTCTTC.

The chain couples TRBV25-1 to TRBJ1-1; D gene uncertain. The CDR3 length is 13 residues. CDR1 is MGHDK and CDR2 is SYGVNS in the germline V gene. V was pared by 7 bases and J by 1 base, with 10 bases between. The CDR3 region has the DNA TGTGCCAGCAACGCAGGAGGGAACACTGAAGCTTTCTTT. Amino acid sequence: CASNAGGNTEAFF.

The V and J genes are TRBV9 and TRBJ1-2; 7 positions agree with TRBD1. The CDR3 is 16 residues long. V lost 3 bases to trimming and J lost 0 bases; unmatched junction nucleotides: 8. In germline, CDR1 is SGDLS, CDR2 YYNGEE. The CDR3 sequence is CASSAAGTAANYGYTF. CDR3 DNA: TGTGCCAGCAGCGCCGCCGGGACAGCAGCTAACTATGGCTACACCTTC.

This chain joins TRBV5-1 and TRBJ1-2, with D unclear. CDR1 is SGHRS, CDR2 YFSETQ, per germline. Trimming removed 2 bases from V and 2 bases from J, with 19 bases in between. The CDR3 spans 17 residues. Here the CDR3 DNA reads TGCGCCAGCAGCTTTCTTGATTCACGCAACCCCAACTATGGCTACACCTTC. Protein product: CASSFLDSRNPNYGYTF.

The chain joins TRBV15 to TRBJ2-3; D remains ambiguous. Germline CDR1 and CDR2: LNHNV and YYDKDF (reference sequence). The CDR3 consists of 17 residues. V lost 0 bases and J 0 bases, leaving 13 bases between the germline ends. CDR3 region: CATSRDLGIPSTDTQYF. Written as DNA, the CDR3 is TGTGCCACCAGCAGAGATCTCGGAATCCCTAGCACAGATACGCAGTATTTT.

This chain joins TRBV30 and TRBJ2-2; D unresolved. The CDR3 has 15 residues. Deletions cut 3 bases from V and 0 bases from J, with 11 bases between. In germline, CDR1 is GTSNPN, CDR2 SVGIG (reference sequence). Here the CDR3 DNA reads TGTGCCTGGAGCCGTGACGGAACGAACACCGGGGAGCTGTTTTTT. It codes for CAWSRDGTNTGELFF.